The 30 T cell receptor beta chains listed next were all sequenced from one sample in a study of T cell responses to AZD1222 COVID-19 vaccine. Method: immunoSEQ multiplex PCR; TCRdb's copy keeps in-frame clones and lacks some. The data contain roughly 140,000 clones, roughly 90% of them singletons. The starting material was peripheral blood, obtained 28 days after the second AZD1222 dose. The source is an adult who received the AZD1222 COVID-19 vaccine.

This clone was counted once. The chain recombines TRBV24-1 with TRBJ2-2; D is uncertain. Germline CDR1 and CDR2: KGHDR and SFDVKD. The CDR3 length is 14 residues. The V and J ends lost 3 bases and 0 bases respectively, with 4 bases between them. Here the CDR3 DNA reads TGTGCCACCAGTGATCTACCGAACACCGGGGAGCTGTTTTTT. Its translation is CATSDLPNTGELFF.

The CDR3 bases are TGCAGTGCAGAGAAGAGCACTGAAGCTTTCTTT. As protein: CSAEKSTEAFF. This chain connects TRBV20-1 to TRBJ1-1; D is undetermined. V lost 6 bases and J lost 4, with 9 bases in between. The V gene's germline CDR1 is DFQATT and CDR2 SNEGSKA (reference sequence). This CDR3 has 11 residues.

The rearrangement uses TRBV5-1 and TRBJ1-1; D not resolved. The CDR3 has 14 amino acids. Between the trimmed V and J ends, which lost 4 bases and 8 bases, there was a span of 18 bases. The V gene's germline CDR1 is SGHRS and CDR2 YFSETQ. The CDR3 region is CASSRNVERWEAFF. The CDR3, as DNA: TGCGCCAGCAGCCGGAATGTCGAGCGGTGGGAAGCTTTCTTT.

The chain carries TRBV30 and TRBJ2-7; 9 bases are a match to TRBD2. The CDR3 is 13 residues long. Trimming took 4 bases from V and 3 from J; bases not matched to a gene: 4. Germline CDR1 is GTSNPN and CDR2 is SVGIG (reference sequence). CDR3 in amino acids: CAWKRGRVYEQYF. The CDR3 DNA follows: TGTGCCTGGAAACGCGGGAGGGTCTACGAGCAGTACTTC.

CDR3 DNA: TGTGCCAGCAGCGGTCCGGGACAGGGCTATAGCAATCAGCCCCAGCATTTT. This codes for CASSGPGQGYSNQPQHF. V is TRBV5-8 and J is TRBJ1-5; the match to TRBD1 covers 9 bases. Looked up from germline, CDR1 is SGHTS and CDR2 is YDEGEE. With V trimmed by 4 bases and J by 0 bases, 8 bases remained unmatched. The CDR3 covers 17 residues.

The chain uses TRBV18 and TRBJ2-7; 9 nucleotides match TRBD1. This CDR3 contains 15 residues. Germline V gives CDR1 KGHSH, CDR2 LQKENI. Germline trimming cut 0 bases from V and 5 bases from J; bases unmatched to any gene: 5. CDR3 residues: CASSPPGTGINEQYF. The CDR3, as DNA: TGTGCCAGCTCACCACCCGGGACAGGGATCAACGAGCAGTACTTC.

The rearrangement joins TRBV27 to TRBJ2-7; D not resolved. V lost 2 bases to trimming and J lost 2 bases, with 16 bases between them. Germline V CDR1 and CDR2: MNHEY, SMNVEV (reference sequence). The CDR3 totals 16 residues. CDR3 sequence reads: CASSLKPTPPTYEQYF. CDR3 DNA: TGTGCCAGCAGTTTAAAGCCAACTCCACCCACCTACGAGCAGTACTTC.

The chain couples TRBV6-5 to TRBJ2-5; 8 nucleotides line up with TRBD1. Looked up from germline, CDR1 is MNHEY and CDR2 is SVGAGI. V dropped 2 bases and J dropped 3; count of bases not matched to a gene: 5. The CDR3 loop spans 15 amino acids. The CDR3 nucleotides read TGTGCCAGCAGTTACAGAACAGGGGGAGAAGAGACCCAGTACTTC. Amino acid sequence: CASSYRTGGEETQYF.

V gene TRBV2 combines with J gene TRBJ1-2; TRBD1 is a possible D gene (6 bases). The CDR3 length is 12 residues. The V and J ends lost 3 bases and 4 bases respectively, with 6 bases between them. Germline CDR1 is SNHLY and CDR2 is FYNNEI. CDR3 sequence: CASSDRGYGYTF. In DNA, the CDR3 is TGTGCCAGCAGTGACAGGGGCTATGGCTACACCTTC.

This clone showed up just a few times. This chain joins TRBV5-1 and TRBJ2-6; D remains unclear. Germline V gives CDR1 SGHRS, CDR2 YFSETQ. Trimming removed 4 bases from V and 7 bases from J, with 12 bases in between. This CDR3 comprises 14 residues. DNA for the CDR3: TGCGCCAGCAGCGGGTCATTCAAAGCCAACGTCCTGACTTTC. Amino acid sequence: CASSGSFKANVLTF.

CDR3 bases: TGTGCCAGCAGCCCTGAAAGGACAGGACTACTAAGCTCTGGAAACACCATATATTTT. This encodes CASSPERTGLLSSGNTIYF. The V gene is TRBV7-9, the J gene TRBJ1-3, with 7 bases matching TRBD1. Trimming removed 5 bases from V and 0 bases from J; junction bases left unmatched: 16. The CDR3 is 19 amino acids. Germline CDR1 SEHNR, CDR2 FQNEAQ (reference sequence). Together with reference TRBV7-9 and TRBJ1-3, the CDR3 gives the full variable domain: DTGVSQNPRHKITKRGQNVTFRCDPISEHNRLYWYRQTLGQGPEFLTYFQNEAQLEKSRLLSDRFSAERPKGSFSTLEIQRTEQGDSAMYLCASSPERTGLLSSGNTIYFGEGSWLTVV.

The chain employs TRBV5-8 and TRBJ1-5; D is undetermined. With 4 bases removed from V and 3 bases from J, the gap between germline ends came to 17 bases. The CDR3 consists of 16 residues. The germline gives CDR1 SGHTS, CDR2 YDEGEE. The CDR3 spells CASSNGIHRANQPQHF. CDR3 bases: TGTGCCAGCAGCAACGGTATTCACAGAGCCAATCAGCCCCAGCATTTT.

The rearrangement links TRBV28 to TRBJ2-3; 8 bases agree with TRBD2. V was pared by 5 bases and J by 3 bases, with 4 bases of the junction left unmatched. The V gene's germline CDR1 is MDHEN and CDR2 SYDVKM. The CDR3 is 14 residues long. The CDR3 DNA sequence: TGTGCCAGCAGTATAGCGGGGCCTACAGATACGCAGTATTTT. This gives the protein CASSIAGPTDTQYF.

This clone was observed once. The rearrangement links TRBV6-5 to TRBJ1-5, with 10 bases that match TRBD1. The CDR3 runs 16 residues. From germline, CDR1 is MNHEY and CDR2 SVGAGI. V shed 3 bases, J shed 3 bases, and the junction held 5 bases outside the gene matches. The CDR3 DNA reads as TGTGCCAGCAGTTATCCGGACAGGGGGAACAATCAGCCCCAGCATTTT. Translating gives CASSYPDRGNNQPQHF.

The chain employs TRBV14 and TRBJ1-4; tentatively, D is TRBD1 (6 bases). The CDR3 spans 15 residues. Germline loops: CDR1 SGHDN, CDR2 FVKESK. With 4 bases removed from V and 4 bases from J, the gap between germline ends came to 13 bases. CDR3 region: CASSRTGTSNEKLFF. CDR3 sequence (DNA): TGTGCCAGCAGCCGAACCGGGACAAGTAATGAAAAACTGTTTTTT.

The CDR3 sequence: CASFSGTSDAYEQYF. The CDR3 bases are TGTGCCAGCTTTTCTGGGACTAGTGACGCCTACGAGCAGTACTTC. This sequence joins TRBV28 and TRBJ2-7; 8 nucleotides agree with TRBD2. Germline-derived CDR1 and CDR2 are MDHEN and SYDVKM. J gave up 2 bases and V 8 bases, and 11 bases lay outside the gene matches. The CDR3 runs 15 residues.

This chain uses TRBV19 with TRBJ2-1, with D possibly TRBD1 on 7 matching bases. The germline CDR1 and CDR2 sequences are LNHDA and SQIVND (reference sequence). The germline V and J ends were trimmed by 7 bases and 4 bases, with 11 bases remaining between them. This CDR3 contains 13 residues. The chain's CDR3 is CASMEGQYNEQFF. The CDR3 nucleotides are TGTGCCAGTATGGAGGGACAGTACAATGAGCAGTTCTTC.

This rearrangement joins TRBV9 to TRBJ1-2; unclear D gene. Germline CDR1 is SGDLS and CDR2 is YYNGEE. V was trimmed by 0 bases and J by 4 bases, leaving 10 bases between them. The CDR3 consists of 14 residues. The CDR3 DNA is TGTGCCAGCAGCGTAGATCTAGCAGTCTATGGCTACACCTTC. Protein product: CASSVDLAVYGYTF.

This clone was counted once. The rearrangement joins TRBV29-1 to TRBJ2-7, with TRBD2 matching over 10 bases. V shed 0 bases, J shed 1 base, and the junction held 0 bases outside the gene matches. CDR1 and CDR2 (germline): SQVTM, ANQGSEA. The CDR3 is made up of 14 amino acids. The CDR3 region is CSVEDSGRSYEQYF. The CDR3, as DNA: TGCAGCGTTGAAGATAGCGGGAGGTCCTACGAGCAGTACTTC.

This sequence joins TRBV2 and TRBJ1-2; the match to TRBD1 covers 10 bases. This CDR3 is built from 14 residues. Unmatched junction bases numbered 11, after V lost 9 bases and J lost 7 bases. Per the germline V gene, CDR1 is SNHLY and CDR2 is FYNNEI. The DNA of the CDR3 is TGTGCCAGTCACGTTCGGACAGGGGGTAGTGGCTACACCTTC. This sequence encodes CASHVRTGGSGYTF.

V is TRBV28 and J is TRBJ2-2; D unresolved. Trimming cost V 3 bases and J 6 bases, with 5 bases left between them. Per the germline V gene, CDR1 is MDHEN and CDR2 is SYDVKM. This CDR3 comprises 12 residues. As DNA, the CDR3 is TGTGCCAGCAGTTTGGTTGCCGGGGAGCTGTTTTTT. This sequence encodes CASSLVAGELFF.

V is TRBV27 and J is TRBJ1-1; D not resolved. Trimming took off 0 bases at V and 5 bases at J, with 10 bases between the two ends. CDR3 length: 14 residues. The germline V gene encodes CDR1 MNHEY and CDR2 SMNVEV (reference sequence). The DNA of the CDR3 is TGTGCCAGCAGTTTATCGGCAGATGCGACTGAAGCTTTCTTT. Protein product: CASSLSADATEAFF.

This chain joins TRBV7-9 and TRBJ2-2; D is tentatively TRBD1 or TRBD2 (5 bases each). V lost 6 bases, J lost 5 bases, and 16 bases lay in between. This CDR3 spans 15 amino acids. Germline CDR1 is SEHNR and CDR2 is FQNEAQ (reference sequence). This CDR3 reads CASRSGTIGTGELFF. DNA for the CDR3: TGTGCCAGCAGATCCGGGACCATAGGAACCGGGGAGCTGTTTTTT.

The chain is built from TRBV5-8 and TRBJ1-1; D unclear. The CDR3 runs to 12 residues. V was cut by 2 bases and J by 4 bases, with 6 bases left in between. Looked up from germline, CDR1 is SGHTS and CDR2 is YDEGEE. Here the CDR3 reads CASSLRSTEAFF. The DNA for the CDR3 is TGTGCCAGCAGCTTACGTAGCACTGAAGCTTTCTTT. The full variable domain, with the rest looked up from reference TRBV5-8 and TRBJ1-1, is EAGVTQSPTHLIKTRGQQATLRCSPISGHTSVYWYQQALGLGLQFLLWYDEGEERNRGNFPPRFSGRQFPNYSSELNVNALELEDSALYLCASSLRSTEAFFGQGTRLTVV.

This clone has just one count. The chain links TRBV2 to TRBJ2-7; TRBD2 matches 7 bases. Germline CDR1 SNHLY, CDR2 FYNNEI. Trimming at V came to 9 bases and at J to 0 bases, leaving 8 bases not matched to a gene. The CDR3 runs to 14 residues. In DNA form, the CDR3 reads TGTGCCAGGAAGGGAGGGCCCCCCTCCTACGAGCAGTACTTC. It encodes CARKGGPPSYEQYF.

The chain is built from TRBV5-6 and TRBJ2-1, with D maybe TRBD2 (5 bases). The CDR3 extends over 15 amino acids. V was cut by 3 bases and J by 7 bases, with 17 bases left in between. Looked up from germline, CDR1 is SGHDT and CDR2 is YYEEEE. CDR3 bases: TGTGCCAGCAGCTGGACCAGACCAGGACTTAATGAGCAGTTCTTC. Translating gives CASSWTRPGLNEQFF.

The V gene is TRBV24-1, the J gene TRBJ2-3; 7 bases map to TRBD2. The CDR3 loop spans 18 amino acids. CDR1 is KGHDR, CDR2 SFDVKD, per germline. J gave up 0 bases and V 4 bases, and 12 bases lay outside the gene matches. The CDR3 region is CATSDFGMSGTSTDTQYF. DNA for the CDR3: TGTGCCACCAGTGACTTTGGGATGAGCGGGACCAGCACAGATACGCAGTATTTT.

The V gene is TRBV19, the J gene TRBJ1-2; D may be TRBD1 (6 bases). Deletions cut 10 bases from V and 6 bases from J, with 24 bases between. Germline V gene lookup returns CDR1 LNHDA and CDR2 SQIVND (reference sequence). This CDR3 contains 15 residues. The CDR3 nucleotides are TGTGCCACCACGGGGTTCGGGGGCGCTTTGAATGGCTACACCTTC. Its translation: CATTGFGGALNGYTF.

This chain joins TRBV27 and TRBJ2-6; D unresolved. The CDR3 loop spans 15 amino acids. Germline V gene data show CDR1 as MNHEY and CDR2 as SMNVEV (reference sequence). Trimming cost V 1 base and J 1 base, with 5 bases left between them. The CDR3 protein is CASSLLGSGANVLTF. The DNA for the CDR3 is TGTGCCAGCAGTTTATTAGGTTCTGGGGCCAACGTCCTGACTTTC.

The chain joins TRBV4-1 to TRBJ2-5; D is undetermined. The CDR3 contains 13 residues. Trimming shortened V by 4 bases and J by 4 bases, and 10 bases separated the two germline ends. The germline CDR1 and CDR2 sequences are MGHRA and YSYEKL. In nucleotides, the CDR3 is TGCGCCAGCAGCCCCCCGATTCGAGAGACCCAGTACTTC. Translating it yields CASSPPIRETQYF.